This is a list of T cell receptor beta chains from one sample in a study of T cells in Graves' hyperthyroidism and ophthalmopathy. Each CDR3 protein is one row after TCRdb ran MiXCR on the multiplex PCR reads. The sample has around 240,000 distinct CDR3 sequences, approximately 16% seen once; the top ten hold less than 35%. Sequenced input: blood. The receptors come from a woman aged 18-29 years with Graves' ophthalmopathy. The CDR3 runs from the conserved cysteine through the conserved F or W. Each record gives: J gene, V gene, clone size, D gene, CDR3 protein, CDR3 DNA. A D gene is named only where the DNA matches it firmly. Only part of the rows carry a size: once, few, many, or a class if the clone is expanded.

>TRBJ1-5|TRBV3-1|many|-
CASSQGTQPQHF
TGTGCCAGCAGCCAGGGCACTCAGCCCCAGCATTTT
>TRBJ2-3|TRBV10-1|many|-
CASSDRQGTDTQYF
TGCGCCAGCAGTGACAGGCAAGGCACAGATACGCAGTATTTT
>TRBJ1-1|TRBV5-6|many|-
CASQVGGLNTEAFF
TGTGCCAGTCAGGTAGGGGGATTGAACACTGAAGCTTTCTTT
>TRBJ2-1|TRBV4-2|many|TRBD2
CASSGAGGIDEQFF
TGTGCCAGCAGCGGGGCGGGGGGGATAGATGAGCAGTTCTTC
>TRBJ2-1|TRBV4-1|many|-
CASSRTDNEQFF
TGCGCCAGCAGTCGGACAGACAATGAGCAGTTCTTC
>TRBJ1-5|TRBV7-9|many|-
CASSLDQVQPQHF
TGTGCCAGCAGCTTAGACCAGGTTCAGCCCCAGCATTTT
>TRBJ2-6|TRBV28|many|TRBD2
CASSFGRSGANVLTF
TGTGCCAGCAGTTTCGGGAGGTCTGGGGCCAACGTCCTGACTTTC
>TRBJ2-7|TRBV4-1|few|-
CASSQGGRRTRVREQYF
TGCGCCAGCAGCCAAGGTGGACGGCGGACGCGAGTGCGCGAGCAGTACTTC
>TRBJ1-3|TRBV4-1|many|-
CASSHLAGNTIYF
TGCGCCAGCAGCCATCTCGCTGGAAACACCATATATTTT
>TRBJ1-1|TRBV18|many|-
CASSFNTDTEAFF
TGTGCCAGCTCATTCAATACGGACACTGAAGCTTTCTTT
>TRBJ2-2|TRBV9|few|-
CASSVTPGRGRVTGELFF
TGTGCCAGCAGCGTCACACCGGGCCGAGGAAGAGTCACCGGGGAGCTGTTTTTT
>TRBJ2-4|TRBV7-3|many|TRBD2
CASSSPAGTSGRHGIQYF
TGTGCCAGCAGCTCACCAGCCGGGACTAGCGGGCGGCACGGCATTCAGTACTTC
>TRBJ1-1|TRBV7-9|-|-
CASSPSVANRNTEAFF
TGTGCCAGCAGCCCCTCGGTAGCAAACCGGAACACTGAAGCTTTCTTT
>TRBJ2-7|TRBV28|many|-
CASSSTAFTYEQYF
TGTGCCAGCAGTTCGACAGCCTTCACCTACGAGCAGTACTTC
>TRBJ2-1|TRBV6-1|many|-
CASGQINEQFF
TGTGCCAGCGGACAGATCAATGAGCAGTTCTTC
>TRBJ2-3|TRBV28|-|-
CASSFWGSDTQYF
TGTGCCAGCAGTTTTTGGGGGTCAGATACGCAGTATTTT
>TRBJ2-7|TRBV7-6|many|TRBD2
CASSLVGAGGPDEQYF
TGTGCCAGCAGCTTAGTTGGAGCGGGAGGGCCCGACGAGCAGTACTTC
>TRBJ1-1|TRBV30|-|-
CAWSVMGATEAFF
TGTGCCTGGAGTGTAATGGGGGCCACTGAAGCTTTCTTT
>TRBJ2-1|TRBV4-2|many|-
CASSQGAPGDNEQFF
TGTGCCAGCAGCCAAGGTGCTCCGGGAGACAATGAGCAGTTCTTC
>TRBJ2-3|TRBV12-3/TRBV12-4|few|-
CASTWGGDTQYF
TGTGCCAGCACCTGGGGCGGGGATACGCAGTATTTT
>TRBJ1-4|TRBV9|many|-
CASSVGASMWEKLFF
TGTGCCAGCAGCGTAGGGGCGAGTATGTGGGAAAAACTGTTTTTT
>TRBJ2-6|TRBV7-8|-|TRBD1
CASSTGTGGDSGANVLTF
TGTGCCAGCAGCACTGGGACAGGGGGCGACTCTGGGGCCAACGTCCTGACTTTC
>TRBJ2-1|TRBV5-8|many|TRBD2
CASSLAASGLYNEQFF
TGTGCCAGCAGCTTGGCGGCTAGCGGGTTATACAATGAGCAGTTCTTC
>TRBJ2-7|TRBV7-2|many|-
CASSLGPTRNEQYF
TGTGCCAGCAGCTTGGGACCGACCCGCAACGAGCAGTACTTC
>TRBJ2-3|TRBV3-1|many|TRBD2
CASKKTSGNSRTQYF
TGTGCCAGCAAAAAAACTAGCGGGAACAGCCGGACGCAGTATTTT
>TRBJ1-2|TRBV6-2/TRBV6-3|-|TRBD1
CASSYAVPGQGRGYTF
TGTGCCAGCAGTTACGCCGTACCGGGACAGGGCAGAGGCTACACCTTC
>TRBJ2-3|TRBV18|many|TRBD2
CASSLTSGSADTQYF
TGTGCCAGCTCTCTTACTAGCGGGAGCGCAGATACGCAGTATTTT
>TRBJ1-1|TRBV12-3/TRBV12-4|many|TRBD1
CASSYTGGTEAFF
TGTGCCAGCAGTTATACAGGGGGAACTGAAGCTTTCTTT
>TRBJ2-3|TRBV28|many|TRBD2
CASSKIAGGGTDTQYF
TGTGCCAGCAGCAAGATAGCGGGAGGCGGGACAGATACGCAGTATTTT
>TRBJ1-1|TRBV4-1|many|-
CASSQGSAVTTLNTEAFF
TGCGCCAGCAGCCAAGGGTCAGCTGTTACAACCCTGAACACTGAAGCTTTCTTT
>TRBJ2-7|TRBV29-1|many|TRBD2
CSVFRRGSYEQYF
TGCAGCGTTTTTCGTCGCGGGAGTTACGAGCAGTACTTC
>TRBJ2-6|TRBV4-2|-|-
CASSQEGGSGANVLTF
TGTGCCAGCAGCCAAGAAGGGGGGTCTGGGGCCAACGTCCTGACTTTC
>TRBJ2-1|TRBV20-1|many|TRBD2
CSAKRGYNEQFF
TGCAGTGCAAAGCGGGGATACAATGAGCAGTTCTTC
>TRBJ1-2|TRBV11-1|-|-
CASRFRDGNYGYTF
TGTGCCAGCAGATTCCGCGACGGTAACTATGGCTACACCTTC
>TRBJ1-2|TRBV28|many|-
CAITEGYGYTF
TGTGCCATCACAGAAGGGTATGGCTACACCTTC
>TRBJ2-3|TRBV20-1|many|TRBD2
CSARGITSASSTDTQYF
TGCAGTGCTAGAGGAATAACTAGCGCATCTAGCACAGATACGCAGTATTTT
>TRBJ1-1|TRBV11-3|many|-
CASRRQVSGTEAFF
TGTGCCAGCAGGCGACAGGTTTCGGGTACTGAAGCTTTCTTT
>TRBJ1-1|TRBV14|many|TRBD1
CASSLGIRDRMNTEAFF
TGTGCCAGCAGCCTCGGGATCCGGGACAGGATGAACACTGAAGCTTTCTTT
>TRBJ2-5|TRBV5-5|many|TRBD2
CASSLAPAGGGAQYF
TGTGCCAGCAGCTTGGCCCCAGCGGGGGGAGGGGCCCAGTACTTC
>TRBJ2-2|TRBV10-1|many|-
CASSAMLGAGELFF
TGCGCCAGCAGTGCTATGTTAGGGGCCGGGGAGCTGTTTTTT
>TRBJ1-1|TRBV12-3/TRBV12-4|many|-
CASSLGRRGTEAFF
TGTGCCAGCAGTTTGGGACGGAGGGGAACTGAAGCTTTCTTT
>TRBJ2-3|TRBV28|once|TRBD2
CASSRRSGGLDTQYF
TGTGCCAGCAGTCGTCGTAGCGGGGGGCTAGATACGCAGTATTTT
>TRBJ2-1|TRBV6-2/TRBV6-3|many|-
CASRLGTGVSYNEQFF
TGTGCCAGCAGACTCGGGACGGGAGTCTCCTACAATGAGCAGTTCTTC
>TRBJ1-2|TRBV20-1|-|TRBD1
CSAGAGTGGGGPYGYTF
TGCAGTGCTGGTGCCGGGACAGGGGGCGGCGGGCCCTATGGCTACACCTTC
>TRBJ2-1|TRBV29-1|many|-
CSVAWRHQSSYNEQFF
TGCAGCGTTGCTTGGCGACATCAGAGCTCCTACAATGAGCAGTTCTTC
>TRBJ2-5|TRBV2|-|-
CASSEAGRAETQYF
TGTGCCAGCAGTGAAGCGGGACGAGCAGAGACCCAGTACTTC
>TRBJ1-1|TRBV5-1|many|-
CASSFETNSEAFF
TGCGCCAGCAGCTTTGAGACCAACAGTGAAGCTTTCTTT
>TRBJ1-5|TRBV27|many|TRBD1
CASSRDTTGAVNQPQHF
TGTGCCAGCAGTCGCGATACTACAGGGGCCGTCAATCAGCCCCAGCATTTT
>TRBJ2-2|TRBV7-9|-|-
CASSLVPGELFF
TGTGCCAGCAGTTTGGTACCCGGGGAGCTGTTTTTT
>TRBJ2-7|TRBV10-3|many|TRBD2
CAISREGLYEQYF
TGTGCCATCAGTCGGGAGGGCCTCTACGAGCAGTACTTC
>TRBJ2-2|TRBV3-1|many|TRBD1
CASSRGTGVGELFF
TGTGCCAGCAGCCGGGGGACAGGGGTCGGGGAGCTGTTTTTT
>TRBJ2-7|TRBV10-3|once|TRBD2
CAISVPSGGDEQYF
TGTGCCATCAGCGTTCCTAGCGGGGGGGACGAGCAGTACTTC
>TRBJ1-1|TRBV6-9|-|-
CASSYGTPGFTEAFF
TGTGCCAGCAGTTACGGCACGCCGGGGTTCACTGAAGCTTTCTTT
>TRBJ2-7|TRBV20-1|many|-
CSARGNVRLRDIYEQYF
TGCAGTGCGAGAGGGAATGTAAGGCTGCGTGATATCTACGAGCAGTACTTC
>TRBJ2-1|TRBV28|many|TRBD2
CASFDSGSVNEQFF
TGTGCCAGCTTTGACAGCGGGAGCGTTAATGAGCAGTTCTTC